A selection of T cell receptor beta chains follows, all from one sample in a study of blood T cell repertoires in COVID-19. The protocol was immunoSEQ multiplex PCR, while the TCRdb copy is restricted to in-frame clones and leaves out a portion. The data contain about 84,000 clones, around 88% of them seen just once; the ten biggest clones take up roughly 36%. Sequenced input: peripheral blood. These receptors all stem from an elderly man with active or convalescent COVID-19. The CDR3 runs from the conserved cysteine through the conserved F or W. Fields, in order: CDR3 length, D gene, clone size, J gene, V gene, CDR3 protein, CDR3 DNA. D genes are given only for firm matches. The listing skips clone size in some rows; elsewhere it reads once, few, many or a size class.

15	-	-	TRBJ1-2	TRBV18	CASSPEVFGQYGYTF	TGTGCCAGCTCACCGGAGGTGTTCGGCCAATACGGCTACACCTTC
17	TRBD2	-	TRBJ2-1	TRBV9	CASSGGLAGSLYNEQFF	TGTGCCAGCAGCGGGGGACTAGCGGGGTCTCTCTACAATGAGCAGTTCTTC
14	-	-	TRBJ1-2	TRBV5-6	CASSYPGTPYGYTF	TGTGCCAGCAGCTATCCGGGGACACCCTATGGCTACACCTTC
16	-	-	TRBJ2-7	TRBV3-1/TRBV3-2	CASSPTGHPSSYEQYF	TGTGCCAGCAGCCCCACAGGGCACCCGAGCTCCTACGAGCAGTACTTC
15	TRBD1	-	TRBJ2-3	TRBV2	CASITGTGSTDTQYF	TGTGCCAGCATCACCGGGACAGGGAGCACAGATACGCAGTATTTT
17	TRBD1	few	TRBJ1-1	TRBV12-5	CASGLRTGVGRNTEAFF	TGTGCTAGTGGTTTGCGGACAGGGGTAGGTAGGAACACTGAAGCTTTCTTT
16	-	-	TRBJ1-3	TRBV5-5	CASSSGSWASGNTIYF	TGTGCCAGCAGCTCCGGTTCGTGGGCATCTGGAAACACCATATATTTT
14	-	-	TRBJ2-7	TRBV9	CASSPEGASYEQYF	TGTGCCAGCAGCCCGGAGGGCGCGTCCTACGAGCAGTACTTC
17	-	-	TRBJ2-6	TRBV4-3	CASSQDPGGFRANVLTF	TGCGCCAGCAGCCAAGATCCTGGAGGCTTTAGAGCCAACGTCCTGACTTTC
15	-	-	TRBJ2-3	TRBV11-1	CASSSRLGSTDTQYF	TGTGCCAGCAGCTCCCGACTAGGGAGCACAGATACGCAGTATTTT